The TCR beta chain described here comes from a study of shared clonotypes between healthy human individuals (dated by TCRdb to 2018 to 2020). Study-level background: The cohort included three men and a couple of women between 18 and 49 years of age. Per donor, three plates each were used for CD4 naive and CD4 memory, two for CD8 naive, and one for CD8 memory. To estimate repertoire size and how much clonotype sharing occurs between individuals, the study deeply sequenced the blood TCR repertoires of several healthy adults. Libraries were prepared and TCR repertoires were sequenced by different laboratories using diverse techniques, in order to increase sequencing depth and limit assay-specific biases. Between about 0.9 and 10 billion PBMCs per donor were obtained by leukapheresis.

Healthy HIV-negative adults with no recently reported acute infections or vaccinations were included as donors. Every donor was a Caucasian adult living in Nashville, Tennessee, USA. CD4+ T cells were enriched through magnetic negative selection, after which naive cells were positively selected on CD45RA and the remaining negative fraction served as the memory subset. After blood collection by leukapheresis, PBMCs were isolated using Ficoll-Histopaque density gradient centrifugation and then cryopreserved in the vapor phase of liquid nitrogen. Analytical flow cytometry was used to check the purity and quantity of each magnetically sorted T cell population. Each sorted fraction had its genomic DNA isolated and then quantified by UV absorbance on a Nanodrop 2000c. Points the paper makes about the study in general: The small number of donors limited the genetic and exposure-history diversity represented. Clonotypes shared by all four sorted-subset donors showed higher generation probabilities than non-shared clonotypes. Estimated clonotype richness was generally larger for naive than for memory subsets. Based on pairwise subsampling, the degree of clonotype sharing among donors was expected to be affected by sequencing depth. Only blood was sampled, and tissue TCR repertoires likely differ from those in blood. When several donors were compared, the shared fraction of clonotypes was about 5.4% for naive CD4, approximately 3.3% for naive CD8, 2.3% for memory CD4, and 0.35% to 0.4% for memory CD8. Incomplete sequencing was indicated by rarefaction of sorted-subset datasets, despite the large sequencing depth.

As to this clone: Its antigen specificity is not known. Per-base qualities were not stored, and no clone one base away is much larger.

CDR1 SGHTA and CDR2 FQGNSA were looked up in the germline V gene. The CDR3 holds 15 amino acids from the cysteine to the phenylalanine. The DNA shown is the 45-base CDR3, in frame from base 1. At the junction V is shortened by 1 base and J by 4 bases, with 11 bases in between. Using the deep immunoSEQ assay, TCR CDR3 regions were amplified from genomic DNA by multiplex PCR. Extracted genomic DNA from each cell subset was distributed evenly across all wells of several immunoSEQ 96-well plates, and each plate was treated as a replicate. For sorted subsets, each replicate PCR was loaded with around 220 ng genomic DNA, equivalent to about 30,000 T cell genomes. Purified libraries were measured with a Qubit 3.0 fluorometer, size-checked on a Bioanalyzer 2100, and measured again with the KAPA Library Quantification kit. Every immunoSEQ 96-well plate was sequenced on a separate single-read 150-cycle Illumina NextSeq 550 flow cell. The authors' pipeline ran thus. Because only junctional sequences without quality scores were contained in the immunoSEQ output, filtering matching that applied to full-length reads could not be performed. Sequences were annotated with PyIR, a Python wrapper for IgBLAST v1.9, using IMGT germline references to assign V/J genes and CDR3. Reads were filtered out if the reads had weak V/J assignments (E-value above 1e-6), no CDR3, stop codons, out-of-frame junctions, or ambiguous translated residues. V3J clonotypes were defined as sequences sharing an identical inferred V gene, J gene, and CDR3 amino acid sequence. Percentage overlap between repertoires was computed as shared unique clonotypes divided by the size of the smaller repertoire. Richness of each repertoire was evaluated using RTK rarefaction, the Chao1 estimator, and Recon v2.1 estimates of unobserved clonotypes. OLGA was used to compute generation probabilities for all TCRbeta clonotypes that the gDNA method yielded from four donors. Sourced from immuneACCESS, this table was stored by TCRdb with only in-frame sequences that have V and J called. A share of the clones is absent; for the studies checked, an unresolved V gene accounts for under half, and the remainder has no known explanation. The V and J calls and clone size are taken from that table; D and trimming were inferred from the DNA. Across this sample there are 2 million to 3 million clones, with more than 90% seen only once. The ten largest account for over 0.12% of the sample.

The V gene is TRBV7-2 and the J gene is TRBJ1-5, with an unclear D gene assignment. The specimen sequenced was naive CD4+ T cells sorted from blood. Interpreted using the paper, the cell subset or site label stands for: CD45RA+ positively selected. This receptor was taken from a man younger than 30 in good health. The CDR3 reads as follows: CASSLGGERNQPQHF. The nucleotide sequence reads TGTGCCAGCAGCTTAGGGGGAGAGAGGAATCAGCCCCAGCATTTT.